This T cell receptor beta chain was identified in a study of naive and memory T cell subsets. Study observations and caveats: Possibly reflecting memory cells re-expressing CD45RA, a few larger clonotypes occurred in naive repertoires, especially CD8. Over 95% of naive TCR sequences appeared only once after error correction, unlike memory subsets.

This clonotype was observed a handful of times. Its antigen is currently unknown. This CDR3 has 13 amino acids. Germline V gene data show CDR1 as LNHDA and CDR2 as SQIVND (reference sequence). Between the trimmed V and J ends, which lost 7 bases and 3 bases, there was a span of 12 bases. Two oligonucleotides, mixed equimolar, formed the beta constant-region primer covering TRBC1 and TRBC2. An oligonucleotide with the SP2 primer and a 12-nucleotide UMI was ligated to the cDNA 3' end. TCRdb processed the UMI-ligation and nested PCR reads anew with MiXCR; each CDR3 protein has one entry. This table holds 140,000 to 150,000 distinct CDR3 sequences, approximately 15% found once.

The sequence derives from a human donor in good health. The sequencing sample was made of naive CD4+ T cells from blood. This sequence joins TRBV19 and TRBJ2-5; a weak D match, TRBD2 (6 bases). CDR3 protein: CASTPTGEETQYF. For the CDR3, the DNA is TGTGCCAGTACCCCCACGGGAGAAGAGACCCAGTACTTC.